This entry lists 31 T cell receptor beta chains sequenced from one sample in a study of OX40 agonist ivuxolimab in advanced cancers. Some clones are missing from TCRdb's copy, which holds only in-frame ones; the method was immunoSEQ multiplex PCR. This repertoire shows around 150,000 clones, roughly 94% found once; its top ten account for about 0.3%. Source: CD4+ or CD8+ T cells sorted from blood, taken in a trial of the OX40 agonist ivuxolimab. The receptor source for this set is an adult with an advanced solid tumor such as melanoma, head and neck, liver or kidney cancer.

The chain links TRBV28 to TRBJ1-5, with 8 bases aligning to TRBD1. V gave up 6 bases and J gave up 1 base; unmatched junction bases: 8. This CDR3 has 16 amino acids. Per germline, CDR1 MDHEN and CDR2 SYDVKM. The CDR3, as DNA: TGTGCCAGCAGCCCTTCGACAGGGGTCAGCAATCAGCCCCAGCATTTT. Translated: CASSPSTGVSNQPQHF.

This clone was seen just once. The chain uses TRBV6-6 and TRBJ1-5, with 9 bases that match TRBD1. Trimming at V came to 6 bases and at J to 6 bases, leaving 6 bases not matched to a gene. The CDR3 sequence is 14 residues long. Germline lookup yields CDR1 MNHNY and CDR2 SVGAGI (reference sequence). This chain's CDR3 is CASSGTGLFQPQHF. The CDR3 region has the DNA TGTGCCAGCAGCGGGACAGGGCTGTTTCAGCCCCAGCATTTT.

The chain has TRBV19 and TRBJ2-7, with 10 nucleotides matching TRBD1. The junction had 9 bases not matched to a gene; V was cut back by 5 bases and J by 5 bases. The CDR3 length is 15 residues. CDR1 is LNHDA and CDR2 is SQIVND in the germline V gene (reference sequence). The CDR3 region has the DNA TGTGCCAGTAGTCCCGGGGACAGGGGTCCCCACGAGCAGTACTTC. Its protein is CASSPGDRGPHEQYF.

In this sample, this clone turned up once. The chain carries TRBV4-3 and TRBJ2-7; unclear D gene. Germline V gene sequence: CDR1 LGHNA, CDR2 YSLEER. CDR3 size: 17 residues. V dropped 0 bases and J dropped 2 bases, with 17 bases sitting between them. CDR3 sequence reads: CASSQEWATGYPYEQYF. The CDR3 DNA reads TGCGCCAGCAGCCAAGAGTGGGCAACGGGTTACCCCTACGAGCAGTACTTC.

The CDR3: CASSVPGPHYNEQFF. The CDR3 DNA reads as TGTGCCAGCAGTGTCCCGGGACCGCACTACAATGAGCAGTTCTTC. The chain carries TRBV25-1 and TRBJ2-1; perhaps D is TRBD1 or TRBD2 (5 bases each). The CDR3 totals 15 residues. Germline-derived CDR1 and CDR2 are MGHDK and SYGVNS. V was pared by 4 bases and J by 3 bases, with 13 bases between.

The CDR3 sequence is CASSTGVNTEAFF. DNA for the CDR3: TGTGCCAGCAGCACCGGGGTTAACACTGAAGCTTTCTTT. The chain employs TRBV9 and TRBJ1-1; D unclear. Trimming took 4 bases from V and 2 from J, leaving 9 bases between them. The CDR3 runs to 13 residues. Germline V gene sequence: CDR1 SGDLS, CDR2 YYNGEE.

CDR3 sequence: CASSLSGETQYF. The CDR3 nucleotides are TGTGCCAGCAGCTTGTCCGGGGAGACCCAGTACTTC. V is TRBV5-6 and J is TRBJ2-5; D gene uncertain. Trimming stripped 1 base from V and 5 bases from J, with 6 bases between. The CDR3 has 12 amino acids. Germline CDR1 SGHDT, CDR2 YYEEEE.

V is TRBV30 and J is TRBJ1-5; D remains unclear. Germline values: CDR1 GTSNPN, CDR2 SVGIG (reference sequence). Trimming pared 0 bases from V and 3 bases from J, leaving 9 bases between. The CDR3 length is 14 residues. The CDR3 reads CAWSVLTANQPQHF. The CDR3 DNA reads as TGTGCCTGGAGTGTGTTAACAGCCAATCAGCCCCAGCATTTT.

The chain joins TRBV2 to TRBJ2-5, with 10 bases lining up with TRBD1. Per germline, CDR1 SNHLY and CDR2 FYNNEI. V dropped 5 bases and J dropped 4; count of bases not matched to a gene: 7. This CDR3 spans 15 amino acids. The CDR3 DNA reads as TGTGCCAGCAGTCTACGGACAGGGGGTGGAGAGACCCAGTACTTC. Its protein is CASSLRTGGGETQYF.

V usage is TRBV6-5 and J usage is TRBJ2-5, with D hard to call. CDR3 length: 16 amino acids. With 4 bases removed from V and 2 bases from J, the gap between germline ends came to 17 bases. CDR1 MNHEY and CDR2 SVGAGI come from the germline V gene. CDR3 nucleotides: TGTGCCAGCAGTTCCCAATTGGTGGCCCGACAAGAGACCCAGTACTTC. Translation gives CASSSQLVARQETQYF.

The chain recombines TRBV5-1 with TRBJ2-3; maybe TRBD2 (7 bases). This CDR3 comprises 13 residues. Germline V gene sequence: CDR1 SGHRS, CDR2 YFSETQ. Trimming pared 6 bases from V and 4 bases from J, leaving 12 bases between. The CDR3 nucleotides are TGCGCCAGCAACCCGGGGGGCCCAGATACGCAGTATTTT. Amino acid sequence: CASNPGGPDTQYF. Full variable domain (remainder filled in from reference TRBV5-1 and TRBJ2-3): KAGVTQTPRYLIKTRGQQVTLSCSPISGHRSVSWYQQTPGQGLQFLFEYFSETQRNKGNFPGRFSGRQFSNSRSEMNVSTLELGDSALYLCASNPGGPDTQYFGPGTRLTVL.

The chain joins TRBV18 to TRBJ2-5, with D maybe TRBD2 (5 bases). This CDR3 comprises 15 residues. CDR1 and CDR2 from the germline V gene are KGHSH and LQKENI. V was shortened by 2 bases and J by 1 base, with 11 bases between the two germline ends. CDR3 in amino acids: CASSPKGLGQETQYF. CDR3 DNA sequence: TGTGCCAGCTCACCAAAAGGACTTGGCCAAGAGACCCAGTACTTC. Variable domain in full (rest from reference TRBV18 and TRBJ2-5): NAGVMQNPRHLVRRRGQEARLRCSPMKGHSHVYWYRQLPEEGLKFMVYLQKENIIDESGMPKERFSAEFPKEGPSILRIQQVVRGDSAAYFCASSPKGLGQETQYFGPGTRLLVL.

V usage is TRBV19 and J usage is TRBJ2-5; maybe TRBD2 (6 bases). Germline CDR1 reads LNHDA; CDR2 reads SQIVND (reference sequence). V shed 2 bases and J shed 3 bases, with 13 bases lying between them. The CDR3 has 15 amino acids. The CDR3 DNA sequence: TGTGCCAGTAGTATATCCGGGACTGCTAAAGAGACCCAGTACTTC. Protein: CASSISGTAKETQYF.

The count of this clone is one. The chain uses TRBV6-5 and TRBJ2-2, with D hard to call. The length of the CDR3 is 13 residues. Trimming removed 7 bases from V and 5 bases from J, with 11 bases in between. CDR1 and CDR2 (germline): MNHEY, SVGAGI. The CDR3 reads CASTVGRTGELFF. The CDR3 nucleotides read TGTGCCAGCACAGTGGGTCGGACCGGGGAGCTGTTTTTT.

This chain connects TRBV9 to TRBJ2-5; tentative D call: TRBD2 (7 bases). The CDR3 covers 15 residues. The germline V gene has CDR1 SGDLS and CDR2 YYNGEE. Trimming removed 4 bases at V and 3 bases at J, with 16 bases between. The CDR3, as DNA: TGTGCCAGCAGCTCGGGGGGCAGTCCGAAAGAGACCCAGTACTTC. This encodes CASSSGGSPKETQYF.

The J gene is TRBJ2-7, the V gene TRBV5-6, with D unclear. CDR3 length equals 15 residues. Trimming removed 2 bases from V and 6 bases from J, with 18 bases in between. Germline CDR1 is SGHDT and CDR2 is YYEEEE. The CDR3 DNA sequence: TGTGCCAGCAGCTTAGGGTTGAGGAGTTGGGGCGAGCAGTACTTC. This encodes CASSLGLRSWGEQYF. The full variable domain, its missing parts supplied by reference TRBV5-6 and TRBJ2-7, is DAGVTQSPTHLIKTRGQQVTLRCSPKSGHDTVSWYQQALGQGPQFIFQYYEEEERQRGNFPDRFSGHQFPNYSSELNVNALLLGDSALYLCASSLGLRSWGEQYFGPGTRLTVT.

This clone has just one count. The chain has TRBV25-1 and TRBJ2-5, with TRBD2 identical over 12 bases. The germline CDR1 and CDR2 sequences are MGHDK and SYGVNS. V lost 3 bases to trimming and J lost 13 bases; unmatched junction nucleotides: 3. The CDR3 is 12 amino acids. CDR3 DNA: TGTGCCAGCAGTGACGGACTAGCGGGGAGGTACTTC. Translating it yields CASSDGLAGRYF. The entire variable domain, with the rest obtained from reference TRBV25-1 and TRBJ2-5, is as follows: EADIYQTPRYLVIGTGKKITLECSQTMGHDKMYWYQQDPGMELHLIHYSYGVNSTEKGDLSSESTVSRIRTEHFPLTLESARPSHTSQYLCASSDGLAGRYFGPGTRLLVL.

This clone showed up just a few times. The rearrangement links TRBV10-3 to TRBJ1-1; D is perhaps TRBD1 (5 bases). Germline CDR1 and CDR2: ENHRY and SYGVKD. V lost 4 bases, J lost 1 base, and 13 bases lay in between. The CDR3 is 15 amino acids. In DNA, the CDR3 is TGTGCCATCAGTGGGGTGTCGCAGGGGAACACTGAAGCTTTCTTT. Its protein is CAISGVSQGNTEAFF.

The J gene is TRBJ1-4, the V gene TRBV18; weak D call: TRBD1 (6 bases). Germline V CDR1 and CDR2: KGHSH, LQKENI. V was shortened by 0 bases and J by 10 bases, with 15 bases between the two germline ends. CDR3 length equals 15 residues. The CDR3 nucleotides are TGTGCCAGCTCACCACCGGAGAGGGTAGGGGGAAAACTGTTTTTT. Translating gives CASSPPERVGGKLFF.

The V and J genes are TRBV9 and TRBJ2-2; 8 nucleotides align to TRBD2. This CDR3 has 19 amino acids. The J segment lost 3 bases and the V segment lost 4 bases, leaving 17 bases of the junction unmatched. Germline lookup yields CDR1 SGDLS and CDR2 YYNGEE. CDR3 DNA: TGTGCCAGCAGCCCCAATCGGGGACGGGAGGGCCGGGACACCGGGGAGCTGTTTTTT. It translates to CASSPNRGREGRDTGELFF.

This clone has just one count. The genes are TRBV5-1 and TRBJ1-2; D perhaps matches TRBD1 (5 bases). Per germline, CDR1 SGHRS and CDR2 YFSETQ. CDR3 length: 17 residues. Trimming pared 4 bases from V and 0 bases from J, leaving 19 bases between. CDR3 nucleotide sequence: TGCGCCAGCAGCCCCTTGACAGATCCCTGGACTAACTATGGCTACACCTTC. Protein: CASSPLTDPWTNYGYTF.

The chain links TRBV4-3 to TRBJ1-1; D remains ambiguous. Germline values: CDR1 LGHNA, CDR2 YSLEER. The CDR3 has 14 amino acids. V lost 1 base and J 1 base, leaving 7 bases between the germline ends. CDR3 bases: TGCGCCAGCAGCCAAGTGGCGGCGAACACTGAAGCTTTCTTT. Protein: CASSQVAANTEAFF.

The chain joins TRBV5-5 to TRBJ2-3; perhaps D is TRBD1 or TRBD2 (6 bases each). The germline V gene encodes CDR1 SGHKS and CDR2 YYEKEE (reference sequence). V lost 6 bases and J lost 0, with 14 bases in between. This CDR3 spans 15 amino acids. The CDR3 bases are TGTGCCAGCACCGAGGGGGGTGCTAGCACAGATACGCAGTATTTT. This encodes CASTEGGASTDTQYF.

The chain is built from TRBV6-1 and TRBJ2-7; TRBD2 agrees at 11 bases. V trimming: 4 bases; J trimming: 2 bases; junction bases outside the gene matches: 7. The CDR3 runs to 16 residues. From germline, CDR1 is MNHNS and CDR2 SASEGT. The CDR3 DNA reads TGTGCCAGCAGTGCTGGACTAGCGGGTTTTCCCTACGAGCAGTACTTC. Its protein is CASSAGLAGFPYEQYF.

The chain uses TRBV7-8 and TRBJ1-3; a possible D gene is TRBD1 (6 bases). From germline, CDR1 is SGHVS and CDR2 FQNEAQ. CDR3 length: 17 residues. V was cut by 1 base and J by 0 bases, with 13 bases left in between. DNA for the CDR3: TGTGCCAGCAGCTTAGTGGGGGGGCAGTTCTCTGGAAACACCATATATTTT. Amino acids: CASSLVGGQFSGNTIYF.

This chain links TRBV11-2 with TRBJ2-5, with a possible D match to TRBD2 (5 bases). Trimming pared 5 bases from V and 5 bases from J, leaving 21 bases between. CDR1 is SGHAT, CDR2 FQNNGV, per germline. The CDR3 has 16 amino acids. CDR3 bases: TGTGCCAGCAGCCCCCGTCGGGTCACCAAGCGGGAGACCCAGTACTTC. It is translated as CASSPRRVTKRETQYF.

The CDR3 sequence: CASSTQGASNEKLFF. CDR3 coding DNA: TGCGCCAGCAGCACCCAGGGGGCGAGTAATGAAAAACTGTTTTTT. V is TRBV5-1 and J is TRBJ1-4, with TRBD1 matching 8 bases. The ends lost 4 bases at V and 4 bases at J; junction bases unmatched: 6. This CDR3 contains 15 residues. CDR1 is SGHRS and CDR2 is YFSETQ in the germline V gene.

In its sample, this clone was seen a few times. The V call is TRBV28, the J call TRBJ1-5, with a possible D match to TRBD1 (6 bases). The CDR3 has 17 residues. Germline loops: CDR1 MDHEN, CDR2 SYDVKM. V dropped 3 bases and J dropped 7 bases, with 22 bases sitting between them. The CDR3 loop is CASSFLLAHRVQQPQHF. CDR3 in DNA: TGTGCCAGCAGTTTTCTCCTAGCGCACAGGGTACAGCAGCCCCAGCATTTT. Based on the CDR3 plus reference TRBV28 and TRBJ1-5, the full variable domain is DVKVTQSSRYLVKRTGEKVFLECVQDMDHENMFWYRQDPGLGLRLIYFSYDVKMKEKGDIPEGYSVSREKKERFSLILESASTNQTSMYLCASSFLLAHRVQQPQHFGDGTRLSIL.

The J gene is TRBJ1-5, the V gene TRBV2; tentative D call: TRBD1 (5 bases). This CDR3 is built from 14 residues. Germline CDR1 and CDR2: SNHLY and FYNNEI. The V and J ends lost 2 bases and 9 bases respectively, with 14 bases between them. This chain's CDR3 is CASSERSGSSPQHF. CDR3 nucleotides: TGTGCCAGCAGTGAAAGGTCAGGGTCCTCGCCCCAGCATTTT.

The chain couples TRBV28 to TRBJ2-7; weak D call: TRBD1 (7 bases). The CDR3 totals 16 residues. Trimming removed 5 bases at V and 6 bases at J, with 23 bases between. Germline loops: CDR1 MDHEN, CDR2 SYDVKM. CDR3 amino acids: CASSTNQGGSLFEQYF. CDR3 sequence (DNA): TGTGCCAGCAGTACAAACCAGGGGGGTTCTTTGTTCGAGCAGTACTTC. The full variable domain, in which reference TRBV28 and TRBJ2-7 provide the parts outside the CDR3, is DVKVTQSSRYLVKRTGEKVFLECVQDMDHENMFWYRQDPGLGLRLIYFSYDVKMKEKGDIPEGYSVSREKKERFSLILESASTNQTSMYLCASSTNQGGSLFEQYFGPGTRLTVT.

CDR3: CASSPDPDYQETQYF. CDR3 sequence (DNA): TGTGCCAGCAGCCCGGACCCAGACTACCAAGAGACCCAGTACTTC. The gene calls are TRBV5-4 and TRBJ2-5; D uncertain. V lost 4 bases and J 0 bases, leaving 13 bases between the germline ends. Germline V gene data show CDR1 as SGHNT and CDR2 as YYREEE (reference sequence). The CDR3 runs to 15 residues. The whole variable domain, filled in from reference TRBV5-4 and TRBJ2-5, reads ETGVTQSPTHLIKTRGQQVTLRCSSQSGHNTVSWYQQALGQGPQFIFQYYREEENGRGNFPPRFSGLQFPNYSSELNVNALELDDSALYLCASSPDPDYQETQYFGPGTRLLVL.